The rows below give T cell receptor beta chains drawn from one sample of a study of cytomegalovirus exposure and HLA in healthy donors. Using immunoSEQ multiplex PCR, the repertoire was profiled, and TCRdb retains in-frame clones only, with some absent. The sample carries 95,000 or so clones, around 81% recorded once. The sample taken for sequencing was PBMCs. These receptors all come from a woman in her 70s in good health and CMV-seropositive. Both conserved end residues are part of each CDR3. The size entry is marked missing in some rows and otherwise reads once, few, many or a size class.

abundance: .
v_gene: TRBV30
j_gene: TRBJ2-4
CDR3aa: CAWSVAVLAKNIQYF

abundance: .
v_gene: TRBV27
j_gene: TRBJ2-2
CDR3aa: CASGPGTSGSGYTGELFF

abundance: .
v_gene: TRBV11-2
j_gene: TRBJ2-7
CDR3aa: CASSPSGRGVSEQYF

abundance: .
v_gene: TRBV4-1
j_gene: TRBJ2-3
CDR3aa: CASSQDGGSGRASDTQYF

abundance: .
v_gene: TRBV7-9
j_gene: TRBJ2-7
CDR3aa: CASSFSDRRSYEQYF

abundance: .
v_gene: TRBV7-9
j_gene: TRBJ2-3
CDR3aa: CASSPMRDTQYF

abundance: .
v_gene: TRBV11-1
j_gene: TRBJ2-1
CDR3aa: CASSFRPSEYNEQFF

abundance: .
v_gene: TRBV15
j_gene: TRBJ2-7
CDR3aa: CATSRDLGNEQYF

abundance: .
v_gene: TRBV9
j_gene: TRBJ1-5
CDR3aa: CASSVEAGSQPQHF

abundance: many
v_gene: TRBV7-6
j_gene: TRBJ1-1
CDR3aa: CASKKGVNTEAFF

abundance: .
v_gene: TRBV6-6
j_gene: TRBJ1-2
CDR3aa: CASSYGGSYGYTF

abundance: .
v_gene: TRBV5-5
j_gene: TRBJ1-2
CDR3aa: CASSLGGYGYTF

abundance: .
v_gene: TRBV27
j_gene: TRBJ2-1
CDR3aa: CASSLSVSSGDNEQFF

abundance: .
v_gene: TRBV6-1
j_gene: TRBJ2-1
CDR3aa: CASSLSGSGYNEQFF

abundance: .
v_gene: TRBV7-2
j_gene: TRBJ2-7
CDR3aa: CASSLGMASGRSWEQYF

abundance: .
v_gene: TRBV27
j_gene: TRBJ2-7
CDR3aa: CASSFLDRVTYEQYF

abundance: .
v_gene: TRBV27
j_gene: TRBJ1-3
CDR3aa: CASRGREGVAGSGNTIYF

abundance: .
v_gene: TRBV6-5
j_gene: TRBJ1-1
CDR3aa: CASSYPGQVNTEAFF

abundance: .
v_gene: TRBV20-1
j_gene: TRBJ1-1
CDR3aa: CSATRGTEAFF

abundance: few
v_gene: TRBV27
j_gene: TRBJ1-4
CDR3aa: CASSLSPSHRDVGEKLFF

abundance: .
v_gene: TRBV6-1
j_gene: TRBJ2-3
CDR3aa: CASRRLAGALDTQYF

abundance: .
v_gene: TRBV2
j_gene: TRBJ2-5
CDR3aa: CASSPRGGREETQYF

abundance: .
v_gene: TRBV5-1
j_gene: TRBJ1-4
CDR3aa: CASSLVEGPNEKLFF

abundance: .
v_gene: TRBV6-1
j_gene: TRBJ1-5
CDR3aa: CASSEAGKQPQHF

abundance: .
v_gene: TRBV18
j_gene: TRBJ1-2
CDR3aa: CASSPPLGQNAGGYTF

abundance: .
v_gene: TRBV21-1
j_gene: TRBJ1-6
CDR3aa: CASEETDYNSPLHF

abundance: .
v_gene: TRBV14
j_gene: TRBJ1-2
CDR3aa: CASSLRQANYGYTF

abundance: .
v_gene: TRBV19
j_gene: TRBJ1-5
CDR3aa: CASSMGPGANQPQHF

abundance: .
v_gene: TRBV27
j_gene: TRBJ1-5
CDR3aa: CASSTGGWQPQHF

abundance: .
v_gene: TRBV7-2
j_gene: TRBJ2-2
CDR3aa: CASSYHRTGELFF

abundance: .
v_gene: TRBV6-6
j_gene: TRBJ1-1
CDR3aa: CASSYYGRDTEAFF

abundance: .
v_gene: TRBV19
j_gene: TRBJ1-1
CDR3aa: CASSIKGMNTEAFF

abundance: .
v_gene: TRBV6-6
j_gene: TRBJ2-5
CDR3aa: CASSSGQGPVETQYF

abundance: .
v_gene: TRBV7-2
j_gene: TRBJ2-7
CDR3aa: CASSLGTSGAPYEQYF

abundance: few
v_gene: TRBV11-2
j_gene: TRBJ2-7
CDR3aa: CASSLGGSGSTRNEQYF

abundance: .
v_gene: TRBV7-8
j_gene: TRBJ2-7
CDR3aa: CASSFAGGGYEQYF

abundance: .
v_gene: TRBV5-6
j_gene: TRBJ1-1
CDR3aa: CASSKDRGPPEAFF

abundance: .
v_gene: TRBV15
j_gene: TRBJ1-2
CDR3aa: CATSPRGGASGGYTF

abundance: .
v_gene: TRBV19
j_gene: TRBJ2-2
CDR3aa: CASSIVGGAGELFF

abundance: .
v_gene: TRBV29-1
j_gene: TRBJ1-2
CDR3aa: CSGDGTHGGGYTF

abundance: .
v_gene: TRBV5-1
j_gene: TRBJ2-3
CDR3aa: CASSLRLAGGSTDTQYF

abundance: .
v_gene: TRBV5-4
j_gene: TRBJ1-1
CDR3aa: CASSLRTGGTEAFF

abundance: .
v_gene: TRBV19
j_gene: TRBJ2-2
CDR3aa: CASSSLSGDTGELFF

abundance: .
v_gene: TRBV27
j_gene: TRBJ1-2
CDR3aa: CASSFWDRANYGYTF

abundance: .
v_gene: TRBV28
j_gene: TRBJ1-5
CDR3aa: CASSRQGGQPQHF

abundance: .
v_gene: TRBV6-5
j_gene: TRBJ2-7
CDR3aa: CASSLGQGGSYEQYF

abundance: .
v_gene: TRBV9
j_gene: TRBJ2-3
CDR3aa: CASSVELGGEDTQYF

abundance: .
v_gene: TRBV30
j_gene: TRBJ2-5
CDR3aa: CAWSVRRVGDQYF

abundance: .
v_gene: TRBV5-4
j_gene: TRBJ1-2
CDR3aa: CASSLGTASNYGYTF

abundance: few
v_gene: TRBV4-3
j_gene: TRBJ1-1
CDR3aa: CASSQDIVREVYTEAFF

abundance: .
v_gene: TRBV19
j_gene: TRBJ1-5
CDR3aa: CASSTLGRGGGQPQHF

abundance: .
v_gene: TRBV28
j_gene: TRBJ1-5
CDR3aa: CASSSTGGYQPQHF

abundance: once
v_gene: TRBV4-1
j_gene: TRBJ2-3
CDR3aa: CASSQGTGGGYTQYF

abundance: .
v_gene: TRBV30
j_gene: TRBJ2-3
CDR3aa: CAWSTQDRVADTQYF

abundance: .
v_gene: TRBV5-1
j_gene: TRBJ2-1
CDR3aa: CASSLAGTGTILSSYNEQFF

abundance: .
v_gene: TRBV4-3
j_gene: TRBJ2-7
CDR3aa: CASSQGGGSGVYEQYF

abundance: .
v_gene: TRBV6-4
j_gene: TRBJ2-1
CDR3aa: CASSDVLSNEQFF

abundance: once
v_gene: TRBV18
j_gene: TRBJ2-7
CDR3aa: CASSSLRDRGHEQYF

abundance: .
v_gene: TRBV30
j_gene: TRBJ1-2
CDR3aa: CAWNRQPYGYTF

abundance: .
v_gene: TRBV5-1
j_gene: TRBJ2-1
CDR3aa: CASSPSGATYNEQFF